A selection of T cell receptor beta chains follows, all from one sample in a study of PD-L1 blockade in urothelial cancer. The data were produced by immunoSEQ multiplex PCR, yet TCRdb's version contains in-frame clones alone and is incomplete. The sample includes 55,000 to 80,000 clones, under 90% of them seen just once. This specimen consisted of PBMCs, obtained around atezolizumab (anti-PD-L1) treatment. The receptors stem from a man in his 70s with urothelial cancer. Both conserved end residues are part of each CDR3.

TRBJ1-2,TRBV19,CASSITGTGAINYGYTF
TRBJ2-5,TRBV19,CASSVSRTAYQEIQYF
TRBJ2-7,TRBV4-2,CASSHDRDRENYEQYF
TRBJ2-1,TRBV29-1,CSVDRPPPASDYNEQFF
TRBJ2-1,TRBV19,CASSQSRGSSYNEQFF
TRBJ1-1,TRBV2,CASRVSGRGDTEAFF
TRBJ2-1,TRBV30,CAWSGSSYNEQFF
TRBJ2-1,TRBV30,CAWERETNEQFF
TRBJ2-1,TRBV9,CASSVYPSPTYNEQFF
TRBJ1-5,TRBV6-5,CASSRTPANQPQHF